A single sample is the source of the 14 T cell receptor beta chains below, sequenced in a study of persistence of HIV-infected CD4 T cells. Cells were stimulated with CMV-infected fibroblast lysates at around 9.1 ug/mL. Sorting selected CD4+ T cells upregulating both CD40 ligand and CD69. The immunoSEQ assay was version 4, run in survey mode. Profiling relied on immunoSEQ multiplex PCR, and the TCRdb table lists in-frame clones only, not all of them. The table has more than 15,000 clones, about 84% seen once. These TCRs' antigens remain unknown. The material sequenced was CD4+ T cells sorted from PBMCs after 18-hour stimulation, taken from a patient who received antiretroviral therapy. Receptors originate from an adult man with HIV who was CMV-seropositive.

The gene calls are TRBV19 and TRBJ1-1, with 8 bases aligning to TRBD1. The CDR3 length is 15 residues. V trimming: 4 bases; J trimming: 1 base; junction bases outside the gene matches: 5. Germline lookup yields CDR1 LNHDA and CDR2 SQIVND (reference sequence). CDR3 sequence: CASSTLGTGNTEAFF. In nucleotides, the CDR3 is TGTGCCAGTAGTACCCTCGGGACAGGGAACACTGAAGCTTTCTTT.

V usage is TRBV19 and J usage is TRBJ1-2; the match to TRBD1 covers 9 bases. The CDR3 extends over 15 amino acids. J gave up 5 bases and V 4 bases, and 8 bases lay outside the gene matches. From germline, CDR1 is LNHDA and CDR2 SQIVND (reference sequence). CDR3 amino acids: CASSTPDRGWYGYTF. The CDR3 DNA follows: TGTGCCAGTAGTACCCCGGACAGGGGTTGGTATGGCTACACCTTC.

This chain joins TRBV5-4 and TRBJ2-2, with D perhaps TRBD1 (6 bases). Trimming took off 0 bases at V and 4 bases at J, with 13 bases between the two ends. CDR3 length: 16 residues. CDR1 and CDR2 from the germline V gene are SGHNT and YYREEE (reference sequence). The DNA for the CDR3 is TGTGCCAGCAGCTTGGGCAGGGGCGAGGGCACCGGGGAGCTGTTTTTT. This encodes CASSLGRGEGTGELFF.

The chain couples TRBV19 to TRBJ2-3; D unclear. V lost 6 bases and J 1 base, leaving 29 bases between the germline ends. The CDR3 length is 20 residues. Germline CDR1 reads LNHDA; CDR2 reads SQIVND (reference sequence). The CDR3 here is CASRGRRAGEDAFRTDTQYF. CDR3 DNA sequence: TGTGCCAGTAGAGGACGGCGAGCAGGCGAGGATGCGTTCCGCACAGATACGCAGTATTTT.

This sequence joins TRBV7-6 and TRBJ2-1, with TRBD2 identical over 7 bases. The junction had 4 bases not matched to a gene; V was cut back by 5 bases and J by 0 bases. The germline V gene encodes CDR1 SGHVS and CDR2 FNYEAQ. The CDR3 is 15 residues long. CDR3 DNA: TGTGCCAGCAGCCCAGCGGGGAGCTCCTACAATGAGCAGTTCTTC. It specifies CASSPAGSSYNEQFF.

The chain is built from TRBV28 and TRBJ2-7, with D possibly being TRBD1 or TRBD2 (5 bases each). The CDR3 spans 13 residues. V lost 7 bases, J lost 3 bases, and 13 bases lay in between. Germline values: CDR1 MDHEN, CDR2 SYDVKM. CDR3 sequence: CASNGTPVYEQYF. CDR3 bases: TGTGCCAGCAACGGGACGCCGGTCTACGAGCAGTACTTC.

V is TRBV18 and J is TRBJ2-1, with a weak D call TRBD2 (6 bases). Per germline, CDR1 KGHSH and CDR2 LQKENI. This CDR3 is built from 14 residues. V gave up 3 bases and J gave up 8 bases, with 14 bases separating them. The CDR3 reads CASSPTIREDEQFF. Here the CDR3 DNA reads TGTGCCAGCTCACCCACCATCAGGGAGGATGAGCAGTTCTTC.

This clone is classed as medium-sized. Within the sample, other DNA sequences also encode this same CDR3. This rearrangement joins TRBV12-3 or TRBV12-4 to TRBJ1-4; D might be TRBD1 (5 bases). This CDR3 contains 13 residues. The V end was cut by 6 bases, the J end by 8 bases, with 13 bases between. This CDR3 reads CASSPREGEKLFF. The CDR3 bases are TGTGCCAGCAGCCCCAGGGAGGGGGAAAAACTGTTTTTT.

The chain joins TRBV4-1 to TRBJ2-5; no firm D call. This CDR3 has 14 residues. The V and J ends lost 0 bases and 5 bases respectively, with 10 bases between them. Germline assignment: CDR1 MGHRA and CDR2 YSYEKL. The CDR3 loop reads CASSQDRIGETQYF. The DNA for the CDR3 is TGCGCCAGCAGCCAAGATCGAATTGGGGAGACCCAGTACTTC.

The genes are TRBV24-1 and TRBJ2-2; TRBD1 is a possible D gene (6 bases). CDR1 is KGHDR, CDR2 SFDVKD, per germline. The CDR3 runs 15 residues. V gave up 9 bases and J gave up 4 bases, with 17 bases separating them. In DNA, the CDR3 is TGTGCCACCTTGGACAGTACAGCCCTCACCGGGGAGCTGTTTTTT. Its protein is CATLDSTALTGELFF.

This clone was recorded once. The rearrangement uses TRBV29-1 and TRBJ1-2; TRBD1 is a possible D gene (6 bases). The ends were cut back, 7 bases at V and 6 bases at J, with 15 bases in the middle. CDR3 length: 12 amino acids. Germline CDR1 is SQVTM and CDR2 is ANQGSEA. CDR3 amino acids: CSGAGAKDGYTF. In DNA, the CDR3 is TGCAGCGGGGCAGGGGCGAAGGATGGCTACACCTTC.

The chain carries TRBV24-1 and TRBJ1-4; perhaps TRBD1 as D (5 bases). The CDR3 sequence is 18 residues long. Germline CDR1 reads KGHDR; CDR2 reads SFDVKD. Trimming shortened V by 0 bases and J by 7 bases, and 20 bases separated the two germline ends. CDR3 sequence reads: CATSDLRTPNPGIEKLFF. DNA of the CDR3: TGTGCCACCAGTGATTTGAGGACACCGAACCCAGGGATTGAAAAACTGTTTTTT.

The J gene is TRBJ2-5, the V gene TRBV9; D gene ambiguous. This CDR3 has 14 residues. V was cut by 0 bases and J by 5 bases, with 11 bases left in between. The germline V gene has CDR1 SGDLS and CDR2 YYNGEE. CDR3 bases: TGTGCCAGCAGCGTAGCGCCCGTAAGGGAGACCCAGTACTTC. It translates to CASSVAPVRETQYF.

This chain's CDR3 is CASSPGQGAGNEQFF. CDR3 coding DNA: TGTGCCAGCAGTCCGGGACAGGGGGCAGGGAATGAGCAGTTCTTC. V and J are TRBV6-1 and TRBJ2-1; TRBD1 agrees at 12 bases. J lost 7 bases, V lost 5 bases, and 6 bases had no gene match. Germline CDR1 reads MNHNS; CDR2 reads SASEGT. The CDR3 extends over 15 amino acids.